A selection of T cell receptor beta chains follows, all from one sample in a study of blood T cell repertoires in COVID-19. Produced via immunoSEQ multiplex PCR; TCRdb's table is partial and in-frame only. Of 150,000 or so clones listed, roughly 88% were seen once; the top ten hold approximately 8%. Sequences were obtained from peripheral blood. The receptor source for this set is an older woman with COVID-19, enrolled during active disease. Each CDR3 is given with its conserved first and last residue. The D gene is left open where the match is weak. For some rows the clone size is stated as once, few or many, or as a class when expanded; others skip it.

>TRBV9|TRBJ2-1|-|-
CASSRGYNEQFF
TGTGCCAGCAGCCGCGGGTACAATGAGCAGTTCTTC
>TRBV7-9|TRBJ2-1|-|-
CASTYSGVSYNEQFF
TGTGCCAGCACCTACAGCGGAGTCTCCTACAATGAGCAGTTCTTC
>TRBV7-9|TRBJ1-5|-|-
CASSLVGPGDHSNQPQHF
TGTGCCAGCAGCTTAGTTGGCCCAGGGGACCATAGCAATCAGCCCCAGCATTTT
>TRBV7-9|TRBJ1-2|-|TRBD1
CASSLGQGSYTF
TGTGCCAGCAGCCTGGGACAGGGCAGCTACACCTTC
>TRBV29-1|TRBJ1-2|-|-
CSADSYGYTF
TGCAGCGCTGACTCCTATGGCTACACCTTC
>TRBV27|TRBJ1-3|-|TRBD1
CASSAHRGSGNTIYF
TGTGCCAGCAGTGCGCACAGGGGGTCTGGAAACACCATATATTTT
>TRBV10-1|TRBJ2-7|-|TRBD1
CASSAGQGVSYEQYF
TGCGCCAGCAGCGCGGGACAGGGCGTCTCCTACGAGCAGTACTTC
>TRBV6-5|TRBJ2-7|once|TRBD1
CASRTGGGEQYF
TGTGCCAGCAGGACAGGGGGCGGCGAGCAGTACTTC
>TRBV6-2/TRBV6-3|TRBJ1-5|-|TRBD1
CASSYRGQGRDQPQHF
TGTGCCAGCAGTTACCGAGGACAGGGGAGGGATCAGCCCCAGCATTTT
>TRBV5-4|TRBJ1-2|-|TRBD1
CASSFPGQDGYTF
TGTGCCAGCAGCTTCCCGGGACAGGATGGCTACACCTTC
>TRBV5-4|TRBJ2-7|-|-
CASSLDPGASYEQYF
TGTGCCAGCAGCTTGGATCCAGGGGCATCCTACGAGCAGTACTTC
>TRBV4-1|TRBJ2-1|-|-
CASSQISAGTSSYNEQFF
TGCGCCAGCAGCCAAATTTCTGCGGGGACGAGCTCCTACAATGAGCAGTTCTTC
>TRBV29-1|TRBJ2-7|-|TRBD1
CSVLTGGGYEQYF
TGCAGCGTCCTGACAGGGGGCGGTTACGAGCAGTACTTC
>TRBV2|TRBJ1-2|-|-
CASSEGGTSTNYGYTF
TGTGCCAGCAGTGAAGGGGGGACATCTACTAACTATGGCTACACCTTC
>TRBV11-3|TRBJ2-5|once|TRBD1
CASSPGTGVETQYF
TGTGCCAGCAGCCCCGGGACAGGGGTGGAGACCCAGTACTTC
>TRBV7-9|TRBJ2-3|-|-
CASSEMGAADTQYF
TGTGCCAGCAGCGAAATGGGGGCTGCAGATACGCAGTATTTT
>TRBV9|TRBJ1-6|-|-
CASSDSESPLHF
TGTGCCAGCAGCGACAGTGAGTCACCCCTCCACTTT
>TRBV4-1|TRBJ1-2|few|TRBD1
CASTETGVGGYTF
TGCGCCAGCACCGAAACAGGGGTGGGAGGCTACACCTTC
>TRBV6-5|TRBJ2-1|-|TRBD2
CASLPAGGAVHEQFF
TGTGCCAGCCTCCCGGCCGGGGGGGCGGTTCATGAGCAGTTCTTC
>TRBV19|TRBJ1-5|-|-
CASSIFSGGNQPQHF
TGTGCCAGTAGTATTTTCTCAGGGGGCAATCAGCCCCAGCATTTT
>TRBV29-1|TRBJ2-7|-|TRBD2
CSVRRGTNEQYF
TGCAGCGTTAGGCGGGGGACGAACGAGCAGTACTTC
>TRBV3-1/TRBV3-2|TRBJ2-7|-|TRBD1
CASSQGRGLYEQYF
TGTGCCAGCAGCCAAGGTAGGGGGCTCTACGAGCAGTACTTC
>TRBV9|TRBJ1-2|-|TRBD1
CASSGGQRTYGYTF
TGTGCCAGCAGCGGGGGACAGCGGACCTATGGCTACACCTTC
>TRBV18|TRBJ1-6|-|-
CASSPSQDRTNSPLHF
TGTGCCAGCTCACCATCACAGGACAGAACAAATTCACCCCTCCACTTT
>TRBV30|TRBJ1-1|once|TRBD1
CAWISKGADEAFF
TGTGCCTGGATAAGTAAGGGGGCGGATGAAGCTTTCTTT
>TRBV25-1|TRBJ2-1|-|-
CASSESGGLPYNEQFF
TGTGCCAGCAGTGAATCAGGGGGGCTCCCCTACAATGAGCAGTTCTTC
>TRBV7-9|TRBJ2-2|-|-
CASSLDHGVTGELFF
TGTGCCAGCAGCTTAGACCACGGAGTGACCGGGGAGCTGTTTTTT
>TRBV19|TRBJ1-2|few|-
CASSIPIEGNGYTF
TGTGCCAGTAGTATCCCGATCGAGGGAAATGGCTACACCTTC
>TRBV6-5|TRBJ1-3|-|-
CASSYWEESSGNTIYF
TGTGCCAGCAGTTACTGGGAGGAAAGCTCTGGAAACACCATATATTTT
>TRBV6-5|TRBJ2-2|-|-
CASSVQGPGELFF
TGTGCCAGCAGCGTCCAGGGTCCCGGGGAGCTGTTTTTT
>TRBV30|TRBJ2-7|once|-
CAWSSQGYEQYF
TGTGCCTGGAGTTCGCAGGGTTACGAGCAGTACTTC
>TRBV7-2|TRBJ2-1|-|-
CASSLGPGDNEQFF
TGTGCCAGCAGCTTAGGTCCCGGAGACAATGAGCAGTTCTTC
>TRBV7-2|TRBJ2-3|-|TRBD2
CASSLVGTSGGFTDTQYF
TGTGCCAGCAGCTTAGTAGGGACTAGCGGGGGGTTCACAGATACGCAGTATTTT
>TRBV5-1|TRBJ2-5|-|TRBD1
CASSLGTSGGMVTQYF
TGCGCCAGCAGCTTAGGGACCTCAGGGGGCATGGTGACCCAGTACTTC
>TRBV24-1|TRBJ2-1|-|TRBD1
CATSDPLTGEEQFF
TGTGCCACCAGTGACCCCCTGACAGGGGAAGAGCAGTTCTTC
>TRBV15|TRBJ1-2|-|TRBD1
CATSRDQGDRVDGYTF
TGTGCCACCAGCAGAGATCAGGGGGACAGGGTGGATGGCTACACCTTC
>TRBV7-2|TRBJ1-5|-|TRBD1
CASSLRSGTGALNQPQHF
TGTGCCAGCAGCTTAAGATCCGGGACAGGGGCCCTCAATCAGCCCCAGCATTTT
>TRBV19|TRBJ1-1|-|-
CASSIVSFRTEAFF
TGTGCCAGTAGTATAGTGAGTTTTCGGACTGAAGCTTTCTTT
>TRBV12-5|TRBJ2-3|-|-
CASGLAHSYGAQRADTQYF
TGTGCTAGTGGTTTGGCCCATTCCTATGGGGCCCAGCGGGCAGATACGCAGTATTTT
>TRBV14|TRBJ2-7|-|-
CASSQEGRRGEQYF
TGTGCCAGCAGCCAAGAAGGTCGGAGGGGCGAGCAGTACTTC
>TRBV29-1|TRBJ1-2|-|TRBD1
CSVGGGAGGYTF
TGCAGCGTTGGAGGGGGCGCGGGTGGCTACACCTTC
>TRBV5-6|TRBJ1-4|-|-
CASSRTTAPYEKLFF
TGTGCCAGCAGCAGAACGACAGCCCCCTATGAAAAACTGTTTTTT